This T cell receptor (beta chain) emerged from a study of blood T cell repertoires in COVID-19 (dated by TCRdb to the early 2020s). In terms of the full investigation: Samples from collaborators originated in the United States, Italy and Spain and spanned both the acute and convalescent phases of COVID-19. The prospective study material was composed of cDNA or gDNA derived from T cells, B-cell-depleted T cells, or PBMCs. Subjects who had been exposed to COVID-19, were actively infected with it, or had recovered from it provided the deeply sampled blood TCRbeta repertoires that made up the dataset. A freely available public database, intended as a resource for researchers studying the immune response to SARS-CoV-2, is where the repertoires were released. Samples were obtained from the ongoing ImmuneRACE study (first 160 participants) and from 1,254 subjects provided by 6 global collaborators. Nearly every sample came with metadata listing a de-identified subject ID, COVID-19 status, age in years and sex. Where available, HLA class I and class II types were taken from metadata supplied by the sample provider and were not determined by assay-based typing. What the study reported, not specific to this receptor: The amount of clinical and demographic metadata varied by source and participant and was provided uncurated.

CDR1 and CDR2 are read off the germline V gene (reference sequence) as DFQATT and SNEGSKA. Reading from cysteine to phenylalanine, the CDR3 counts 11 amino acids. Only the CDR3 DNA stays, 33 bases, in frame from base 1. In the prospective study, participants were roughly 18 to 95 years old, resided in 24 geographic areas of the United States, and were enrolled through a virtual design. Cohort assignment in the prospective study relied on participant-reported clinical history from a screening survey and a study questionnaire. For ImmuneRACE Cohort 3, a participant was defined as recovered based on two consecutive negative NP/OP PCR tests, clearance by a healthcare professional, or resolution of symptoms. In the prospective study, mobile phlebotomists collected whole blood, serum and a nasopharyngeal or oropharyngeal swab from each participant. Prospective study participants could optionally give additional blood draws and questionnaires over a roughly 2-month period. Before DNA extraction, blood samples from the prospective study were shipped at room temperature or frozen.

A remark on this clone: The antigen it recognizes is unknown. One end of the junction does not line up with germline, which may come from a read error.

TCRbeta CDR3 regions were amplified from genomic DNA by means of the immunoSEQ Assay, a bias-controlled multiplex PCR. As for the authors' bioinformatics: The number of nucleated cells in each sample was estimated by amplification of reference gene primers within the assay. Sequence reads were collapsed and filtered to measure the absolute abundance of every unique TCRbeta CDR3 rearrangement. For each sample, productive Simpson clonality was calculated as the square root of Simpson's diversity index across productive rearrangements. Drawn from immuneACCESS, this table holds only the in-frame rearrangements with V and J called that TCRdb kept. Clones are partly lost; checked studies trace under half to an unresolved V gene and leave the rest unexplained. Clone size and V and J calls were adopted from that table, with D and trimming inferred from the DNA. A total of some 500,000 clones appear in this sample, 70% to 90% of them only once. The ten largest account for about 2% of the sample.

This clonotype originated in a woman in her forties who had recovered from COVID-19. Sequenced: PBMCs or T cells enriched from blood (not recorded which). In this chain, TRBV20-1 is recombined with TRBJ2-7; 7 bases in the middle match TRBD2. The CDR3 reads as follows: CSAGRAAGVLF. The sequence in DNA is TGCAGTGCTGGACGGGCGGCGGGGGTATTGTTC.